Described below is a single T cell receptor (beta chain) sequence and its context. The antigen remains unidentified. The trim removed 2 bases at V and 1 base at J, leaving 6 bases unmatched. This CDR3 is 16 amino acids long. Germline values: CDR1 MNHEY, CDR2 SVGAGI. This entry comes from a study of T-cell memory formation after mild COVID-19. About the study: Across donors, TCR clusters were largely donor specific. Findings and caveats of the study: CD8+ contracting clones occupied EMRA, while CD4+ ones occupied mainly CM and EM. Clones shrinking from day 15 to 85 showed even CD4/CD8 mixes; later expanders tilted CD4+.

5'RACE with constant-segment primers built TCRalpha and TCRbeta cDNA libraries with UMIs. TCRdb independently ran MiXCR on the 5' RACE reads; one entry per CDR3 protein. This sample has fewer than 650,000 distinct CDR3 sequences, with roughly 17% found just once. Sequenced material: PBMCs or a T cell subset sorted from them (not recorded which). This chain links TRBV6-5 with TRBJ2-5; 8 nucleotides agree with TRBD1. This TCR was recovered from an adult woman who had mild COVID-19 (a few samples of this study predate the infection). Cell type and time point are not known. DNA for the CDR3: TGTGCCAGCAGTTACGGAGGGACAGGACGCCAAGAGACCCAGTACTTC. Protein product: CASSYGGTGRQETQYF.